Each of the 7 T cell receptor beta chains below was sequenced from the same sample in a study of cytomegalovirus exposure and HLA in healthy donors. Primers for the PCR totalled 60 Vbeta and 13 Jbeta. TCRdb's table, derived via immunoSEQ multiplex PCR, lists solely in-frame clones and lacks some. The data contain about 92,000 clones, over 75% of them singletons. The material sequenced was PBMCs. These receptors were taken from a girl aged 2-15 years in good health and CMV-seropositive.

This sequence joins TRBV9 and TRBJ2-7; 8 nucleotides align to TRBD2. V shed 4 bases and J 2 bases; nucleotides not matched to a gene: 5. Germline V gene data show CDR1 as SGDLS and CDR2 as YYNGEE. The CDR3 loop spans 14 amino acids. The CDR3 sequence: CASSQTSGTYEQYF. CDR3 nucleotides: TGTGCCAGCAGCCAAACTAGCGGCACCTACGAGCAGTACTTC.

In DNA form, the CDR3 reads TGTGCCAGCACCAGCCGCGGCGGGCCCTCCTATGGCTACACCTTC. Its protein is CASTSRGGPSYGYTF. The genes are TRBV28 and TRBJ1-2; no firm D call. Trimming left V 7 bases short and J 4 bases short, with 19 bases between. The CDR3 extends over 15 amino acids. CDR1 is MDHEN, CDR2 SYDVKM, per germline.

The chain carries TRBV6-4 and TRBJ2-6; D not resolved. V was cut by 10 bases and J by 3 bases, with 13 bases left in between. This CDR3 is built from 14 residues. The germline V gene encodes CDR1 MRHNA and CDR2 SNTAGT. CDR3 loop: CATIARSGANVLTF. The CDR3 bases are TGTGCCACCATAGCCCGGAGTGGGGCCAACGTCCTGACTTTC.

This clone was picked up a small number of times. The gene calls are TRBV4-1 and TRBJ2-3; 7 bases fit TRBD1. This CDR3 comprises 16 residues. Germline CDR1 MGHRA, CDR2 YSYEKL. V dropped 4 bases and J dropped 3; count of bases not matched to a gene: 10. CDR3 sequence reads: CASSPGQAYGTDTQYF. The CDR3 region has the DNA TGCGCCAGCAGCCCTGGACAGGCCTACGGTACAGATACGCAGTATTTT.

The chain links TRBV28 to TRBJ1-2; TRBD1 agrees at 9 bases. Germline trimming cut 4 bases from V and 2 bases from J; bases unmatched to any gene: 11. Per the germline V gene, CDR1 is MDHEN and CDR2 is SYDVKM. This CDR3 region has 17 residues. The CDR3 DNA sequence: TGTGCCAGCAGTTACTTGTTGAGGACAGGGGAAAACTATGGCTACACCTTC. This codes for CASSYLLRTGENYGYTF.

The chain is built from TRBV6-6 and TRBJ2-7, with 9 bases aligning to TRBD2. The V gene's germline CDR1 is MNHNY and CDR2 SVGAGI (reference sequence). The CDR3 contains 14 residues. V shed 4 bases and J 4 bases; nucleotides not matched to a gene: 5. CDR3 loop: CASSSRTSGYEQYF. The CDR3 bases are TGTGCCAGCAGTTCCCGCACTAGCGGGTACGAGCAGTACTTC.

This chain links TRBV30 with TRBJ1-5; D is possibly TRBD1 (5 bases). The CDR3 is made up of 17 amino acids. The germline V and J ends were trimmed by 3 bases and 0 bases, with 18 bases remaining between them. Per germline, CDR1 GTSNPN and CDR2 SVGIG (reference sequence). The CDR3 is CAWRSRDLLYSNQPQHF. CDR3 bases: TGTGCCTGGAGAAGCAGGGATCTTCTTTATAGCAATCAGCCCCAGCATTTT.